A single TCR beta chain is shown here with its context. Its antigen is currently not known. Within one base of it there is no much larger clone, and no base qualities were kept. TCRbeta CDR3 regions were amplified from genomic DNA using the immunoSEQ Assay, a bias-controlled multiplex PCR. The authors' pipeline ran thus. Nucleated cell counts per sample were estimated from amplification of reference gene primers within the assay. To quantify the absolute abundance of each unique TCRbeta CDR3 rearrangement, sequence reads were collapsed and filtered. For each sample, productive Simpson clonality was calculated as the square root of Simpson's diversity index over productive rearrangements. Sourced from immuneACCESS, this table was stored by TCRdb with only in-frame sequences that have V and J called. A share of the clones is absent; for the studies checked, an unresolved V gene accounts for under half, and the remainder has no known explanation. V, J and clone size were drawn from that table, and D and trimming were deduced from the DNA. In this sample the table shows about 140,000 clones, roughly four fifths of which occur a single time. Clones ranked in the top ten supply 4% of the sample.

This entry comes from a study of blood T cell repertoires in COVID-19 (dated by TCRdb to 2018 to 2020). For the wider study: Samples covering the acute and convalescent phases of COVID-19 were provided by collaborators in the United States, Italy and Spain. A freely available public database, intended as a resource for researchers studying the immune response to SARS-CoV-2, is where the repertoires were released. Samples came from the ongoing ImmuneRACE study (first 160 participants) plus 1,254 subjects from 6 global collaborators. Sample metadata almost always included a de-identified subject ID, COVID-19 status, age in years and sex. HLA class I and class II types, where available, came from metadata supplied by the sample provider rather than from assay-based typing. Deeply sampled blood TCRbeta repertoires from subjects exposed to, actively infected with, or recovered from COVID-19 were included in the dataset. The material from the prospective study consisted of cDNA or gDNA derived from T cells, B-cell-depleted T cells, or PBMCs. General study outcomes and caveats: Clinical and demographic metadata were provided uncurated, with the amount varying by source and participant.

Whole blood was collected in K2EDTA tubes by collaborating institutions according to the institutions' own protocols. Collaborator samples were shipped for TCRbeta analysis as frozen whole blood, isolated PBMCs, or DNA extracted from either sample type. CDR1 and CDR2, looked up from the germline V gene (reference sequence), are LGHDT and YNNKEL. Ends trimmed: V by 4 bases, J by 1 base; bases unmatched to a gene: 3. Including the terminal cysteine and phenylalanine, the CDR3 comprises 14 residues. Only the CDR3 DNA is retained, 42 bases long and in frame from the first base. In this chain, TRBV3-1 (or the pseudogene TRBV3-2) is recombined with TRBJ2-5; the junction holds 7 bases that match TRBD1. This sequence originates from a woman aged 60-75 years with acute or convalescent COVID-19. The sample was peripheral blood. Read as DNA, the sequence is TGTGCCAGCAGCCCACCAGGGGGCCAAGAGACCCAGTACTTC. Its protein is CASSPPGGQETQYF.